This TCR beta chain emerged from a study of CD8+CD57+ T cells in acquired aplastic anemia. In the study overall: CD4+ and CD8+ cells, once sorted, gave DNA averaging 3.2 ug.

As regards this clonotype: What it binds is not known.

Findings and caveats of the study: Researchers report that 25 to 30 CD8+ CDR3 sequences appeared in both patients and controls. Patients were compared with controls for CD8+ Simpson's diversity, and no significant difference emerged.

V lost 5 bases to trimming and J lost 13 bases, with 24 bases between them. In germline, CDR1 is SGHVS, CDR2 FQNEAQ. The CDR3 extends over 15 amino acids. Sequencing involved patients with CD8+CD57+ cell expansion previously shown by flow cytometry. The study sampled blood from patients who had received no therapy. Genomic DNA served as template for TCR beta VDJ and CDR3 profiling. One entry per CDR3 protein, called by TCRdb with MiXCR from the reads. This table has roughly 250,000 distinct CDR3 sequences, approximately 79% appearing once. The sample was sorted CD4+, CD8+, or CD8+CD57+ T cells (not recorded which) from PBMCs. This clonotype originated in a human donor with aplastic anemia. This sequence joins TRBV7-8 and TRBJ2-1; D possibly uses TRBD1 or TRBD2 (5 bases each). CDR3: CASSIEGPNSPLQFF. The CDR3 nucleotides read TGTGCCAGCAGCATAGAGGGACCCAATTCACCCCTCCAGTTCTTC.